These 30 T cell receptor beta chains were sequenced from one sample in a study of blood T cell repertoires in COVID-19. TCRdb's table, derived via immunoSEQ multiplex PCR, lists solely in-frame clones and lacks some. The sample records some 86,000 clones, about 91% being singletons. The sequenced material came from peripheral blood. The source of these receptors is a human donor with active COVID-19. The donor label of this sample is uncertain.

In DNA, the CDR3 is TGTGCCACCAGCAGAGATTTACAGGGGGGTGAAAAACTGTTTTTT. It translates to CATSRDLQGGEKLFF. The genes are TRBV15 and TRBJ1-4; 8 bases line up with TRBD1. The CDR3 totals 15 residues. Germline-derived CDR1 and CDR2 are LNHNV and YYDKDF (reference sequence). The J segment lost 7 bases and the V segment lost 0 bases, leaving 4 bases of the junction unmatched. Looking up the rest from reference TRBV15 and TRBJ1-4 gives the full variable domain: DAMVIQNPRYQVTQFGKPVTLSCSQTLNHNVMYWYQQKSSQAPKLLFHYYDKDFNNEADTPDNFQSRRPNTSFCFLDIRSPGLGDTAMYLCATSRDLQGGEKLFFGSGTQLSVL.

V is TRBV6-5 and J is TRBJ1-2; D call uncertain. The CDR3 runs 13 residues. CDR1 and CDR2 (germline): MNHEY, SVGAGI. V lost 6 bases to trimming and J lost 4 bases, with 12 bases between them. The CDR3 coding sequence is TGTGCCAGCAGCGCAGGTGATTCCTATGGCTACACCTTC. It encodes CASSAGDSYGYTF.

This chain connects TRBV13 to TRBJ2-7; 11 positions match TRBD1. The V segment lost 5 bases and the J segment 3 bases; nucleotides outside the gene matches: 9. The germline CDR1 and CDR2 sequences are PRHDT and FYEKMQ (reference sequence). This CDR3 comprises 16 residues. The CDR3 here is CASSGFAGTGGYEQYF. The CDR3 DNA follows: TGTGCCAGCAGCGGGTTCGCCGGGACAGGGGGCTACGAGCAGTACTTC.

A few counts support this clone. This same CDR3 is encoded by further DNA sequences in the sample. V is TRBV5-1 and J is TRBJ2-5, with 12 bases that match TRBD2. V lost 8 bases, J lost 2 bases, and 4 bases stayed unmatched. Germline CDR1 and CDR2: SGHRS and YFSETQ. The CDR3 spans 14 residues. The CDR3 protein is CASGLAGSQETQYF. The CDR3 DNA reads TGCGCCAGTGGACTAGCGGGGAGTCAAGAGACCCAGTACTTC.

The chain joins TRBV15 to TRBJ2-5; 8 bases agree with TRBD1. Germline V gene lookup returns CDR1 LNHNV and CDR2 YYDKDF (reference sequence). This CDR3 has 15 amino acids. The V and J ends lost 4 bases and 5 bases, in that order; junction bases with no gene match: 9. The CDR3: CATSTRGQGGETQYF. The DNA of the CDR3 is TGTGCCACCAGCACCCGCGGACAGGGCGGGGAGACCCAGTACTTC.

The chain employs TRBV7-9 and TRBJ2-1; the D gene is possibly TRBD2 (7 bases). Between the trimmed V and J ends, which lost 7 bases and 8 bases, there was a span of 18 bases. The CDR3 covers 14 residues. Germline lookup yields CDR1 SEHNR and CDR2 FQNEAQ (reference sequence). The CDR3 DNA is TGTGCCAGCATCGGTCCGGGGGGCGAGGATGAGCAGTTCTTC. Residues: CASIGPGGEDEQFF.

This sequence joins TRBV3-1 (or the pseudogene TRBV3-2) and TRBJ1-3; no definite D call. Deletions cut 3 bases from V and 4 bases from J, with 10 bases between. Germline lookup yields CDR1 LGHDT and CDR2 YNNKEL (reference sequence). The CDR3 length is 14 residues. DNA of the CDR3: TGTGCCAGCAGCCATCGACAATGGGGAAACACCATATATTTT. As protein: CASSHRQWGNTIYF.

The rearrangement links TRBV3-1 (or the pseudogene TRBV3-2) to TRBJ2-6, with D possibly being TRBD1 (6 bases). CDR1 is LGHDT and CDR2 is YNNKEL in the germline V gene (reference sequence). CDR3 length: 14 amino acids. Trimming removed 10 bases from V and 2 bases from J, with 12 bases in between. The CDR3: CATKRGTGANVLTF. The CDR3 DNA reads as TGTGCCACCAAAAGGGGGACTGGGGCCAACGTCCTGACTTTC.

The chain recombines TRBV4-1 with TRBJ2-3; 11 positions match TRBD2. The CDR3 loop spans 16 amino acids. The V and J ends lost 4 bases and 2 bases, in that order; junction bases with no gene match: 5. CDR1 and CDR2 from the germline V gene are MGHRA and YSYEKL. The CDR3 DNA reads as TGCGCCAGCAGCCTCACTAGCGGGGGCCTCACAGATACGCAGTATTTT. Translating it yields CASSLTSGGLTDTQYF.

V usage is TRBV19 and J usage is TRBJ1-1; tentatively, D is TRBD1 (5 bases). Germline CDR1 and CDR2: LNHDA and SQIVND (reference sequence). The length of the CDR3 is 14 residues. Deletions cut 1 base from V and 4 bases from J, with 10 bases between. DNA of the CDR3: TGTGCCAGTAGTATAGTTCGGGGGAGCACTGAAGCTTTCTTT. Its protein product is CASSIVRGSTEAFF. The entire variable domain, with the rest obtained from reference TRBV19 and TRBJ1-1, is as follows: DGGITQSPKYLFRKEGQNVTLSCEQNLNHDAMYWYRQDPGQGLRLIYYSQIVNDFQKGDIAEGYSVSREKKESFPLTVTSAQKNPTAFYLCASSIVRGSTEAFFGQGTRLTVV.

The V and J genes are TRBV9 and TRBJ1-4; D may be TRBD1 (6 bases). Germline-derived CDR1 and CDR2 are SGDLS and YYNGEE. This CDR3 has 16 residues. Trimming removed 0 bases from V and 0 bases from J, with 9 bases in between. The CDR3 loop reads CASSVAQGATNEKLFF. Here the CDR3 DNA reads TGTGCCAGCAGCGTAGCACAGGGCGCAACTAATGAAAAACTGTTTTTT.

The chain couples TRBV5-6 to TRBJ2-3; 9 nucleotides agree with TRBD1. The CDR3 totals 15 residues. Germline-derived CDR1 and CDR2 are SGHDT and YYEEEE. V shed 3 bases, J shed 2 bases, and the junction held 4 bases outside the gene matches. The CDR3 region is CASSSGTGLTDTQYF. In DNA, the CDR3 is TGTGCCAGCAGCTCCGGGACAGGGCTCACAGATACGCAGTATTTT.

This chain links TRBV5-6 with TRBJ1-2; D might be TRBD1 (6 bases). CDR1 and CDR2 from the germline V gene are SGHDT and YYEEEE. Deletions cut 4 bases from V and 4 bases from J, with 20 bases between. The CDR3 extends over 16 amino acids. The CDR3 protein is CASSLNRGADGYGYTF. CDR3 DNA: TGTGCCAGCAGCCTTAATCGGGGGGCTGACGGCTATGGCTACACCTTC.

V and J are TRBV11-2 and TRBJ2-1; 9 bases are a match to TRBD2. The CDR3 spans 15 residues. Trimming took 3 bases from V and 4 from J; bases not matched to a gene: 4. Germline values: CDR1 SGHAT, CDR2 FQNNGV. The DNA of the CDR3 is TGTGCCAGCAGCTTTAGCGGGGGTAGTTACAATGAGCAGTTCTTC. Translation gives CASSFSGGSYNEQFF.

This clone is labeled medium-sized. The sample holds other DNA sequences that translate to the same CDR3. The chain uses TRBV5-1 and TRBJ1-1, with a tentative D call TRBD1 (5 bases). The germline V and J ends were trimmed by 1 base and 1 base, with 5 bases remaining between them. The CDR3 runs to 13 residues. Germline CDR1 and CDR2: SGHRS and YFSETQ. CDR3: CASSLTGNTEAFF. The CDR3 nucleotides are TGCGCCAGCAGCTTGACAGGGAACACTGAAGCTTTCTTT.

V usage is TRBV7-8 and J usage is TRBJ2-3; the match to TRBD1 covers 8 bases. V gave up 8 bases and J gave up 4 bases; unmatched junction bases: 17. The CDR3 runs to 17 residues. The germline V gene encodes CDR1 SGHVS and CDR2 FQNEAQ. CDR3 nucleotide sequence: TGTGCCAGCTTTAGATATTTTGGGACAGGCCGCCCAGATACGCAGTATTTT. Translating it yields CASFRYFGTGRPDTQYF.

CDR3 protein: CASSVEPVLDTQYF. CDR3 coding DNA: TGTGCCAGCAGCGTAGAACCGGTCCTGGATACGCAGTATTTT. The chain couples TRBV9 to TRBJ2-3; D is undetermined. This CDR3 contains 14 residues. Germline CDR1 reads SGDLS; CDR2 reads YYNGEE. V was clipped by 0 bases and J by 6 bases, with 11 bases between them.

The chain is built from TRBV5-4 and TRBJ2-3; 10 bases map to TRBD1. V shed 3 bases, J shed 10 bases, and the junction held 11 bases outside the gene matches. Germline V CDR1 and CDR2: SGHNT, YYREEE (reference sequence). The length of the CDR3 is 15 residues. Here the CDR3 reads CASSSLRDRGGSQYF. The CDR3 DNA reads as TGTGCCAGCAGCTCGCTCCGGGACAGGGGTGGTTCGCAGTATTTT.

The V gene is TRBV5-6, the J gene TRBJ1-1; the match to TRBD1 covers 8 bases. Germline lookup yields CDR1 SGHDT and CDR2 YYEEEE. The CDR3 length is 17 residues. With V trimmed by 6 bases and J by 0 bases, 13 bases remained unmatched. The CDR3 reads CASIGQGIRSVNTEAFF. CDR3 nucleotides: TGTGCCAGCATTGGACAGGGCATTCGTTCGGTGAACACTGAAGCTTTCTTT.

This sequence joins TRBV4-1 and TRBJ2-7; the match to TRBD1 covers 9 bases. This CDR3 region has 15 residues. Germline CDR1 is MGHRA and CDR2 is YSYEKL. The V gene end was trimmed by 3 bases and the J gene end by 5 bases; junction bases not matched to a gene: 8. For the CDR3, the DNA is TGCGCCAGCAGCCACGCCGGGACAGGGAACCACGAGCAGTACTTC. Translated: CASSHAGTGNHEQYF.

The DNA of the CDR3 is TGCGCCAGCAGCCTCGGGACAGGAGGCACAGATACGCAGTATTTT. Translated: CASSLGTGGTDTQYF. The V and J genes are TRBV4-1 and TRBJ2-3; 8 bases match TRBD1. Looked up from germline, CDR1 is MGHRA and CDR2 is YSYEKL. The CDR3 spans 15 residues. With V trimmed by 4 bases and J by 1 base, 4 bases remained unmatched.

The chain has TRBV11-2 and TRBJ1-1; tentative D call: TRBD1 (5 bases). V was shortened by 5 bases and J by 7 bases, with 8 bases between the two germline ends. Germline assignment: CDR1 SGHAT and CDR2 FQNNGV. The CDR3 loop spans 11 amino acids. CDR3 residues: CASSGAVEAFF. CDR3 DNA: TGTGCCAGCAGCGGGGCGGTTGAAGCTTTCTTT.

The V gene is TRBV27, the J gene TRBJ2-3, with 7 bases that match TRBD2. Unmatched junction bases numbered 12, after V lost 6 bases and J lost 9 bases. The CDR3 consists of 14 residues. The germline V gene encodes CDR1 MNHEY and CDR2 SMNVEV (reference sequence). The CDR3 reads CASSLSGGIATQYF. The CDR3 DNA sequence: TGTGCCAGCAGCCTCTCCGGGGGGATCGCGACGCAGTATTTT.

The chain couples TRBV7-9 to TRBJ1-1, with 9 bases aligning to TRBD1. V lost 3 bases to trimming and J lost 4 bases; unmatched junction nucleotides: 3. This CDR3 spans 14 amino acids. In germline, CDR1 is SEHNR, CDR2 FQNEAQ (reference sequence). CDR3 residues: CASSLTGGGTEAFF. The CDR3 DNA reads as TGTGCCAGCAGCTTGACAGGGGGAGGCACTGAAGCTTTCTTT.

The rearrangement links TRBV6-2 or TRBV6-3 to TRBJ2-5; possible D gene TRBD1, 5 bases. The germline V gene encodes CDR1 MNHEY and CDR2 SVGEGT. Trimming shortened V by 0 bases and J by 2 bases, and 16 bases separated the two germline ends. The CDR3 is 17 amino acids. CDR3 in amino acids: CASSYSRAGQAQETQYF. DNA of the CDR3: TGTGCCAGCAGTTACTCCCGGGCAGGGCAAGCGCAAGAGACCCAGTACTTC.

The V gene is TRBV4-3, the J gene TRBJ2-7; TRBD1 is a possible D gene (6 bases). Germline V gives CDR1 LGHNA, CDR2 YSLEER. Trimming stripped 1 base from V and 2 bases from J, with 9 bases between. The CDR3 is 14 amino acids. This chain's CDR3 is CASSQGAGAYEQYF. CDR3 sequence (DNA): TGCGCCAGCAGCCAAGGGGCAGGGGCCTACGAGCAGTACTTC.

The gene calls are TRBV5-1 and TRBJ2-1; no definite D call. V lost 1 base, J lost 8 bases, and 7 bases lay in between. Germline V gene sequence: CDR1 SGHRS, CDR2 YFSETQ. This CDR3 comprises 12 residues. This CDR3 is CASSLSADEQFF. The CDR3 region has the DNA TGCGCCAGCAGCTTGAGTGCGGATGAGCAGTTCTTC.

On this clone: Compared with germline, one end of the junction differs, possibly owing to a read error. This sequence joins TRBV10-3 and TRBJ2-7, with no clear D. The CDR3 is made up of 11 amino acids. Per germline, CDR1 ENHRY and CDR2 SYGVKD. Written as DNA, the CDR3 is TGTGCCATCAGTGAGTCATACGGGCAGTACTTC. This codes for CAISESYGQYF.

V and J are TRBV6-4 and TRBJ2-6; D is possibly TRBD2 (5 bases). The CDR3 totals 15 residues. Germline V CDR1 and CDR2: MRHNA, SNTAGT. V lost 8 bases, J lost 0 bases, and 11 bases lay in between. The CDR3 region has the DNA TGTGCCAGCCCCCCTAGCTTCTCTGGGGCCAACGTCCTGACTTTC. This codes for CASPPSFSGANVLTF.

J is TRBJ1-3 and V is TRBV6-5, with TRBD1 as a possible D gene (5 bases). This CDR3 comprises 14 residues. With 6 bases removed from V and 2 bases from J, the gap between germline ends came to 11 bases. Per the germline V gene, CDR1 is MNHEY and CDR2 is SVGAGI. CDR3 protein: CASRVIRAGNTIYF. For the CDR3, the DNA is TGTGCCAGCAGGGTTATCAGGGCTGGAAACACCATATATTTT.